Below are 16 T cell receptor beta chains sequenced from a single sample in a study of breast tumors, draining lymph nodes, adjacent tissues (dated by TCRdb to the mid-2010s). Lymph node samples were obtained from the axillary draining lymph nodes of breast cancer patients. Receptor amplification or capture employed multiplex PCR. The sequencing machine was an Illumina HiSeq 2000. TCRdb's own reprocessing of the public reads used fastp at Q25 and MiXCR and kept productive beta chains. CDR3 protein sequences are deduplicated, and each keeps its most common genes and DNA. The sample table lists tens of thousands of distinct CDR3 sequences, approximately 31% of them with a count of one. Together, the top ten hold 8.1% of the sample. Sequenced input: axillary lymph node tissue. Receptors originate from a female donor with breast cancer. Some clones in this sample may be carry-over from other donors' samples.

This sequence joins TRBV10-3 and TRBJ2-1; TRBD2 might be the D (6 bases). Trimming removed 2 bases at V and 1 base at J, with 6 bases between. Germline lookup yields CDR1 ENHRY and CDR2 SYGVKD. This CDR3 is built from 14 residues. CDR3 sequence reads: CAISEGGSYNEQFF. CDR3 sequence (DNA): TGTGCCATCAGTGAGGGGGGGTCCTACAATGAGCAGTTCTTC.

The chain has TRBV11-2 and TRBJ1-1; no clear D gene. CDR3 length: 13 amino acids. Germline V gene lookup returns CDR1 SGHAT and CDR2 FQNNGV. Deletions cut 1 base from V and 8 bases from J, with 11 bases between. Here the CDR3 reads CASSLGSLGEAFF. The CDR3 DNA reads TGTGCCAGCAGCTTAGGAAGTTTGGGCGAAGCTTTCTTT.

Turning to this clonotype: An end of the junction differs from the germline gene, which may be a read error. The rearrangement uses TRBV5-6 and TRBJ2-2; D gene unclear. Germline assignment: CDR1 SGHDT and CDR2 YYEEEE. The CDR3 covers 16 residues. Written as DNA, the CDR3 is TGTGTCAGCAGCTTGCGGTCACCTTCCTTGGGTGGGGAGCTGTTTTTT. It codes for CVSSLRSPSLGGELFF.

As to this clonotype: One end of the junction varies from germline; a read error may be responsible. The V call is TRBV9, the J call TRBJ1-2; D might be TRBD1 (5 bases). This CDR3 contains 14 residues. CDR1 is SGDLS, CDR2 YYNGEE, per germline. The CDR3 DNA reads TGTGCCAGCGGCGTAGCAGGGCCTGGCTATGGTTACACCTTC. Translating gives CASGVAGPGYGYTF.

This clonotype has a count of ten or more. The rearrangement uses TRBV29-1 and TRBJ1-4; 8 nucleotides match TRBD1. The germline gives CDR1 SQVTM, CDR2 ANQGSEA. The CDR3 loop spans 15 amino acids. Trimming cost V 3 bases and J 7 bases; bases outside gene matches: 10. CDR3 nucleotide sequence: TGCAGCGTTGATAGCGGGTACGGGACAGGTGAAAAACTGTTTTTT. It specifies CSVDSGYGTGEKLFF.

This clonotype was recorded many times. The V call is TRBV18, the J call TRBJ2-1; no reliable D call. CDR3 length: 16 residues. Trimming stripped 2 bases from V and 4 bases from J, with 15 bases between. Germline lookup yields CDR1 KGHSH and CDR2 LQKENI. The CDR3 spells CASSPNFVVLYNEQFF. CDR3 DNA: TGTGCCAGCTCACCAAATTTTGTCGTCCTTTACAATGAGCAGTTCTTC.

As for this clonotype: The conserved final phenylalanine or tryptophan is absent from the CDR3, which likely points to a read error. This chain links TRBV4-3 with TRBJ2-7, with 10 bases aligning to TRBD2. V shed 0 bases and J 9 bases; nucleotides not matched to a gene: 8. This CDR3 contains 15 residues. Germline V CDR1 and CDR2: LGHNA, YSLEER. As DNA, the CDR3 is TGCGCCAGCAGCCAAGAGGCTAGCGGGAGTCTCGGGCAGTACCTC. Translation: CASSQEASGSLGQYL.

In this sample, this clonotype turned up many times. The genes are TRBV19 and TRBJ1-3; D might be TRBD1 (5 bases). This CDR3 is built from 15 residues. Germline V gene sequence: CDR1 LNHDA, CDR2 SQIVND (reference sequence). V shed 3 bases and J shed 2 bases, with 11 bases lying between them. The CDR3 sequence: CASSIDGGAGNTIYF. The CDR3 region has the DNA TGTGCCAGTAGTATCGACGGGGGAGCTGGAAACACCATATATTTT.

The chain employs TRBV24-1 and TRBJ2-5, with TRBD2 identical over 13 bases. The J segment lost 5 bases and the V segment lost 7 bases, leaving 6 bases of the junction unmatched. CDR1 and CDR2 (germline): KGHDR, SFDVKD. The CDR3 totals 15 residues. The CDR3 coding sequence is TGTGCCACCAGCACTAGCGGGAGGGCCGGGGAGACCCAGTACTTC. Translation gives CATSTSGRAGETQYF.

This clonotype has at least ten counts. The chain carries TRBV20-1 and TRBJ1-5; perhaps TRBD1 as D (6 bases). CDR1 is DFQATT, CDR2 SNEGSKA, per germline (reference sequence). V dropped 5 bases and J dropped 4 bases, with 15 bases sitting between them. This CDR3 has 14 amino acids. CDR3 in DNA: TGCAGTGCTTGGGCGGGGGCAGGGAATCAGCCCCAGCATTTT. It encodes CSAWAGAGNQPQHF.

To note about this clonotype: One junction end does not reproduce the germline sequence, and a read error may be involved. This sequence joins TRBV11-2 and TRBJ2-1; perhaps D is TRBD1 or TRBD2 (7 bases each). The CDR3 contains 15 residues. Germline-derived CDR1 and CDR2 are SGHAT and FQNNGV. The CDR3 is CASSLGGGRGNERFF. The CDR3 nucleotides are TGTGCCAGCAGCCTAGGGGGCGGGAGAGGCAATGAGCGGTTCTTC.

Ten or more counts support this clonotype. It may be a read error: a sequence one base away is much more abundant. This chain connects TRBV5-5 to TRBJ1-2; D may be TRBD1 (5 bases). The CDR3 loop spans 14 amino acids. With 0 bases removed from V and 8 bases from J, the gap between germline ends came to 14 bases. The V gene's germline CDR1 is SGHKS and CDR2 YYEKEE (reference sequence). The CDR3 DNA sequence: TGTGCCAGCAGCTTGGGTGGGGCTGAAATGGGCTACACCTTC. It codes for CASSLGGAEMGYTF.

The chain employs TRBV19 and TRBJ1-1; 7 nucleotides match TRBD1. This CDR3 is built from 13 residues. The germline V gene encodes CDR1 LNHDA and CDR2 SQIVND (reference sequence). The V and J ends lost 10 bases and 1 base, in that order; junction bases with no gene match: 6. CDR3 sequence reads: CATTDRRNTEAFF. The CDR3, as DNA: TGTGCCACTACGGACAGGAGGAACACTGAAGCTTTCTTT. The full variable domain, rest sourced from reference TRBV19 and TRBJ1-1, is DGGITQSPKYLFRKEGQNVTLSCEQNLNHDAMYWYRQDPGQGLRLIYYSQIVNDFQKGDIAEGYSVSREKKESFPLTVTSAQKNPTAFYLCATTDRRNTEAFFGQGTRLTVV.

The CDR3 loop is CSASSSLESEQFF. CDR3 sequence (DNA): TGCAGTGCCAGCAGCTCACTAGAGTCTGAGCAGTTCTTC. The chain combines TRBV20-1 with TRBJ2-1; possible D gene TRBD2, 5 bases. Between the trimmed V and J ends, which lost 6 bases and 9 bases, there was a span of 18 bases. The CDR3 length is 13 residues. Germline-derived CDR1 and CDR2 are DFQATT and SNEGSKA (reference sequence).

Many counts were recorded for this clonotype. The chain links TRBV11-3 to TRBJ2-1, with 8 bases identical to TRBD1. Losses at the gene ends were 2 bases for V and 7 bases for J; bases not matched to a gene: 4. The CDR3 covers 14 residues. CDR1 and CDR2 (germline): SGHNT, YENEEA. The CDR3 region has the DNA TGTGCCAGCAGCTTACCCAGGGGGCGAAATGAGCAGTTCTTC. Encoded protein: CASSLPRGRNEQFF.

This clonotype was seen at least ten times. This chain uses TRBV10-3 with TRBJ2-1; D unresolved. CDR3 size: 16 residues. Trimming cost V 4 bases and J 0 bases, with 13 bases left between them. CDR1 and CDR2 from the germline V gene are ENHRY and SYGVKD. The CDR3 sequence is CAISASSASSYNEQFF. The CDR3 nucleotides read TGTGCCATCAGTGCCTCGTCTGCCAGCTCCTACAATGAGCAGTTCTTC.